The clone carrying this T cell receptor beta chain occurred a few times. The target antigen is unknown. These data are taken from a study of identical twins. Whole-study findings and limits: Where beta out-of-frame sequences were concerned, excess twin sharing was weaker. Twin sharing of out-of-frame TCR alpha was underestimated by models in monozygotic pairs. Abundant cord blood beta clonotypes carried fewer insertions; memory repertoires showed none.

Trimming took 1 base from V and 3 from J, leaving 13 bases between them. Germline V gives CDR1 DFQATT, CDR2 SNEGSKA (reference sequence). The CDR3 totals 14 residues. All donors were healthy Caucasians. A single record per CDR3 protein comes from TCRdb applying MiXCR to the 5' RACE reads. The repertoire has around 1.7 million distinct CDR3 sequences, 25% to 35% of them found once; the top ten carry about 0.25%. V gene TRBV20-1 combines with J gene TRBJ2-7, with D perhaps TRBD1 (5 bases). This sequence was found in a newborn girl in good health. Sequencing was done on a sample of cord blood. The CDR3 region is CSARVWGYNYEQYF. Written as DNA, the CDR3 is TGCAGTGCTAGAGTTTGGGGCTATAACTACGAGCAGTACTTC.